This entry lists 19 T cell receptor beta chains sequenced from one sample in a study of CD8 T cells in ankylosing spondylitis. Notes on the study in general: Seemingly characteristic of ankylosing spondylitis blood was a TCR beta motif consisting of under ten highly homologous variants.

TCRdb re-derived calls from the 5' RACE reads in MiXCR, one entry per CDR3 protein. This sample carries 750,000 to 850,000 distinct CDR3 sequences, around 11% of them seen once, and the ten largest clones take under 0.6%. Their antigens remain unidentified. Specimen: blood, either unsorted or a sorted T cell fraction (not recorded which). These receptors all come from a male donor with ankylosing spondylitis.

This clonotype was counted a single time. Since a much larger clone is just one base distant, this may be a read error. V is TRBV29-1 and J is TRBJ2-5, with no clear D. This CDR3 region has 13 residues. CDR1 and CDR2 from the germline V gene are SQVTM and ANQGSEA. The ends were cut back, 5 bases at V and 1 base at J, with 11 bases in the middle. This CDR3 is CSVSGRGQETQYF. The CDR3 coding sequence is TGCAGCGTTTCCGGCAGAGGCCAAGAGACCCAGTACTTC.

The J gene is TRBJ2-3, the V gene TRBV4-2, with D perhaps matching TRBD2 (6 bases). The CDR3 runs 16 residues. Germline-derived CDR1 and CDR2 are LGHNA and YNFKEQ. The ends were cut back, 0 bases at V and 3 bases at J, with 13 bases in the middle. The CDR3 nucleotides are TGTGCCAGCAGCCAAGATCCGGCGGGAAGGACAGATACGCAGTATTTT. It yields the protein CASSQDPAGRTDTQYF.

At least ten counts were recorded for this clonotype. The chain couples TRBV20-1 to TRBJ2-5; TRBD1 aligns across 7 bases. The CDR3 covers 13 residues. In germline, CDR1 is DFQATT, CDR2 SNEGSKA (reference sequence). V was pared by 5 bases and J by 3 bases, with 6 bases of the junction left unmatched. The CDR3 DNA sequence: TGCAGTGCTCCAATCACAGGGGAAGAGACCCAGTACTTC. This sequence encodes CSAPITGEETQYF.

V usage is TRBV12-2 and J usage is TRBJ1-3; the table calls TRBD1, which could not be checked here. TRBV12-2 is tagged as a pseudogene. This CDR3 comprises 19 residues. The CDR3 sequence is CASRLGFRGNGISGNTIYF. CDR3 DNA sequence: TGTGCAAGTCGCTTAGGTTTCAGGGGGAACGGAATCTCTGGAAACACCATATATTTT.

J is TRBJ2-3 and V is TRBV20-1, with D uncertain. The CDR3 consists of 11 residues. Germline CDR1 reads DFQATT; CDR2 reads SNEGSKA (reference sequence). V was shortened by 4 bases and J by 10 bases, with 12 bases between the two germline ends. CDR3 coding DNA: TGCAGTGCTACAGCCTTTGAGGCGCAGTATTTT. It specifies CSATAFEAQYF.

V is TRBV20-1 and J is TRBJ2-1; 11 bases are a match to TRBD2. The CDR3 sequence is 15 residues long. Trimming at V came to 0 bases and at J to 7 bases, leaving 5 bases not matched to a gene. CDR1 is DFQATT, CDR2 SNEGSKA, per germline (reference sequence). The CDR3 bases are TGCAGTGCTAGAGATCGGAGACTAGCGGGAAATGAGCAGTTCTTC. Encoded protein: CSARDRRLAGNEQFF.

This clonotype showed up many times. In DNA form, the CDR3 reads TGTGCCAGCAGTTTACTCTATGGGGACGGCTACACCTTC. This codes for CASSLLYGDGYTF. The chain is built from TRBV28 and TRBJ1-2; D perhaps matches TRBD1 (5 bases). Germline-derived CDR1 and CDR2 are MDHEN and SYDVKM. The ends were cut back, 2 bases at V and 8 bases at J, with 12 bases in the middle. CDR3 size: 13 residues.

This clonotype was seen at least ten times. The chain has TRBV20-1 and TRBJ2-1; D possibly corresponds to TRBD2 (6 bases). Between the trimmed V and J ends, which lost 1 base and 4 bases, there was a span of 14 bases. The length of the CDR3 is 15 residues. CDR1 DFQATT and CDR2 SNEGSKA come from the germline V gene (reference sequence). The DNA for the CDR3 is TGCAGTGCTAGAGGAGTTGGCGGGGTTTACAATGAGCAGTTCTTC. Translation gives CSARGVGGVYNEQFF.

In its sample, this clonotype was seen a few times. V usage is TRBV9 and J usage is TRBJ1-2; the D is unclear. V lost 2 bases to trimming and J lost 8 bases, with 13 bases between them. From germline, CDR1 is SGDLS and CDR2 YYNGEE. This CDR3 has 13 amino acids. The CDR3 DNA reads as TGTGCCAGCAGCGTGCCCCCCTCGAGGGGCTACACCTTC. Translation: CASSVPPSRGYTF.

This clonotype was observed a handful of times. CDR3 nucleotides: TGCAGCGTGTTACGGGAAATGAACACTGAAGCTTTCTTT. Translating gives CSVLREMNTEAFF. This chain uses TRBV29-1 with TRBJ1-1; D is ambiguous. Germline CDR1 SQVTM, CDR2 ANQGSEA. There are 13 residues in the CDR3. Trimming took off 6 bases at V and 0 bases at J, with 11 bases between the two ends.

The gene calls are TRBV20-1 and TRBJ2-5; no firm D call. Trimming left V 2 bases short and J 5 bases short, with 6 bases between. CDR1 is DFQATT and CDR2 is SNEGSKA in the germline V gene (reference sequence). CDR3 length equals 11 residues. CDR3 sequence reads: CSARSVETQYF. For the CDR3, the DNA is TGCAGTGCTAGATCAGTGGAGACCCAGTACTTC.

The chain combines TRBV7-2 with TRBJ1-2, with TRBD1 matching 10 bases. Germline V lookup: CDR1 SGHTA, CDR2 FQGNSA. This CDR3 comprises 14 residues. The V and J ends lost 5 bases and 7 bases, in that order; junction bases with no gene match: 7. The CDR3 coding sequence is TGTGCCAGCAGCGGGACGACAGGGGGCGGTGGCTACACCTTC. It is translated as CASSGTTGGGGYTF. Full variable domain (rest looked up from reference TRBV7-2 and TRBJ1-2): GAGVSQSPSNKVTEKGKDVELRCDPISGHTALYWYRQSLGQGLEFLIYFQGNSAPDKSGLPSDRFSAERTGGSVSTLTIQRTQQEDSAVYLCASSGTTGGGGYTFGSGTRLTVV.

The chain is built from TRBV28 and TRBJ1-2, with D maybe TRBD1 (5 bases). Germline V gives CDR1 MDHEN, CDR2 SYDVKM. Between the trimmed V and J ends, which lost 6 bases and 6 bases, there was a span of 17 bases. The CDR3 extends over 14 amino acids. In DNA form, the CDR3 reads TGTGCCAGCAGCAACTGGCAGGGCGTCGATGGCTACACCTTC. It codes for CASSNWQGVDGYTF.

This clonotype occurred many times. J is TRBJ2-3 and V is TRBV29-1; 7 nucleotides line up with TRBD2. The germline CDR1 and CDR2 sequences are SQVTM and ANQGSEA. The CDR3 is 14 residues long. V trimming: 4 bases; J trimming: 0 bases; junction bases outside the gene matches: 4. The CDR3 bases are TGCAGCGTTGCAGCGGGGATTAGCACAGATACGCAGTATTTT. Translating it yields CSVAAGISTDTQYF.

This clonotype has more than one count but fewer than ten. The chain carries TRBV7-9 and TRBJ2-1; D may be TRBD2 (5 bases). The V gene's germline CDR1 is SEHNR and CDR2 FQNEAQ (reference sequence). The V end lost 10 bases, the J end lost 7 bases, and 20 bases lay between the germline ends. The CDR3 loop spans 14 amino acids. The CDR3 nucleotides read TGTGCCATTCCACGAGCGGAGTTGGGTAATGAGCAGTTCTTC. Translation: CAIPRAELGNEQFF. The variable domain in full, completed from reference TRBV7-9 and TRBJ2-1, reads DTGVSQNPRHKITKRGQNVTFRCDPISEHNRLYWYRQTLGQGPEFLTYFQNEAQLEKSRLLSDRFSAERPKGSFSTLEIQRTEQGDSAMYLCAIPRAELGNEQFFGPGTRLTVL.

This clonotype turned up a few times. The chain links TRBV20-1 to TRBJ2-1; 7 bases are a match to TRBD2. V was clipped by 6 bases and J by 0 bases; unmatched bases: 8. The CDR3 extends over 15 amino acids. CDR1 is DFQATT, CDR2 SNEGSKA, per germline (reference sequence). Written as DNA, the CDR3 is TGCAGTGCCCAAGGGAGCGGGGTCTCCTACAATGAGCAGTTCTTC. Translated, it gives CSAQGSGVSYNEQFF.

This chain links TRBV5-6 with TRBJ1-5; D is unclear. Germline V gene lookup returns CDR1 SGHDT and CDR2 YYEEEE. The germline V and J ends were trimmed by 3 bases and 7 bases, with 17 bases remaining between them. The CDR3 is 15 residues long. CDR3 region: CASSSGPRGEQPQHF. The CDR3 DNA reads TGTGCCAGCAGCTCCGGGCCCCGAGGTGAGCAGCCCCAGCATTTT.

This clonotype has just a few counts. The genes are TRBV5-1 and TRBJ2-1; 8 bases align to TRBD2. Trimming took 0 bases from V and 0 from J; bases not matched to a gene: 2. Germline assignment: CDR1 SGHRS and CDR2 YFSETQ. The CDR3 totals 16 residues. In nucleotides, the CDR3 is TGCGCCAGCAGCTTGGACCTAGCGGGCTCCTACAATGAGCAGTTCTTC. This sequence encodes CASSLDLAGSYNEQFF. The full variable domain, rest sourced from reference TRBV5-1 and TRBJ2-1, is KAGVTQTPRYLIKTRGQQVTLSCSPISGHRSVSWYQQTPGQGLQFLFEYFSETQRNKGNFPGRFSGRQFSNSRSEMNVSTLELGDSALYLCASSLDLAGSYNEQFFGPGTRLTVL.

There are a few counts of this clonotype. The chain uses TRBV5-1 and TRBJ1-1; D remains ambiguous. Germline loops: CDR1 SGHRS, CDR2 YFSETQ. V lost 4 bases, J lost 3 bases, and 13 bases lay in between. The CDR3 runs 14 residues. CDR3 nucleotide sequence: TGCGCCAGCAGCGCCACGCGGACGTACACTGAAGCTTTCTTT. This encodes CASSATRTYTEAFF.